The clone carrying this TCR beta chain occurred a few times. Its matching antigen is unknown. This entry belongs to a study of PD-1 blockade in classical Hodgkin lymphoma. Findings of the study overall: With respect to the repertoire differences, their causes, possibly disease activity or prior therapy, remain undefined. As was reported, newly diagnosed patients showed lower baseline TCR diversity than healthy donors did.

Generated by immunoSEQ multiplex PCR, the TCRdb table keeps only in-frame clones and is missing some. The sample holds approximately 7,000 clones, 60% to 85% seen once. Germline assignment: CDR1 SNHLY and CDR2 FYNNEI. V was clipped by 2 bases and J by 5 bases, with 10 bases between them. CDR3 length: 14 amino acids. Time point: newly diagnosed, previously untreated cHL patient sample. Investigators turned to newly diagnosed, untreated classical Hodgkin lymphoma PBMCs for comparison. The gene calls are TRBV2 and TRBJ2-1; unclear D gene. The source of this sequence is a human donor with classical Hodgkin lymphoma. Sequencing input: peripheral blood mononuclear cells (PBMCs). The CDR3 coding sequence is TGTGCCAGCAGTGAAATCAGAACTAACAATGAGCAGTTCTTC. Residues: CASSEIRTNNEQFF.